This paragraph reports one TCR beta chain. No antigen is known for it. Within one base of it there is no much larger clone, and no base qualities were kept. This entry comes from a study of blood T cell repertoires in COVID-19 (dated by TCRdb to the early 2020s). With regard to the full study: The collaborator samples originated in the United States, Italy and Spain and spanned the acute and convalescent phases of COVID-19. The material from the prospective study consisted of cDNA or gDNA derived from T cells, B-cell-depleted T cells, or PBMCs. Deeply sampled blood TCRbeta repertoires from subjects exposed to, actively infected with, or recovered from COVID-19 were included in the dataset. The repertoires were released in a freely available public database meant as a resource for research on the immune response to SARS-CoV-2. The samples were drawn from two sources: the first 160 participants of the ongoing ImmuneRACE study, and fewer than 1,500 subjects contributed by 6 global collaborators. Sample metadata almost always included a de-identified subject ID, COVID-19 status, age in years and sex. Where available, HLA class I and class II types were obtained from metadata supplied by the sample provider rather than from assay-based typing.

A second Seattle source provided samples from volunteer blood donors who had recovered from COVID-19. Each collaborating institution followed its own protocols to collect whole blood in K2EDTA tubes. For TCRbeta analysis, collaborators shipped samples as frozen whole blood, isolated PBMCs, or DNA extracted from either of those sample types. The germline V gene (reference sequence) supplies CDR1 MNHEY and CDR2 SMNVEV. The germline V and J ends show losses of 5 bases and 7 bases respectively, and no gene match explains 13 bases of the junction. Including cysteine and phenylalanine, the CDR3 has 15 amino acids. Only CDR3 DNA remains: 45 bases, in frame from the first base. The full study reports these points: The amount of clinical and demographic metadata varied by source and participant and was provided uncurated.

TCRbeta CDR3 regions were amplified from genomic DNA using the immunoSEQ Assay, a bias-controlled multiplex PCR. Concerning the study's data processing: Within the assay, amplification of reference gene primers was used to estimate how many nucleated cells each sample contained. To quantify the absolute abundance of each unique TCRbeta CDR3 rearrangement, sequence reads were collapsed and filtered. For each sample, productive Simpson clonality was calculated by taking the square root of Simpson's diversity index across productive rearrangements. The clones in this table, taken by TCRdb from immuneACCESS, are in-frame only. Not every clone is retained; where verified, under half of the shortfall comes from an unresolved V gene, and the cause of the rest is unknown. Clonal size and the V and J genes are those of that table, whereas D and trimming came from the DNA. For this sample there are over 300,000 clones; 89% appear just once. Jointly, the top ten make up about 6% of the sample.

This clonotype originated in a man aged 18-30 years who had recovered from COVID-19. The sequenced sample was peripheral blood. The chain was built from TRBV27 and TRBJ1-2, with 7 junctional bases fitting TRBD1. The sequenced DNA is TGTGCCAGCAGTCCAGAACTCACAGGGGTGGGTGGCTACACCTTC. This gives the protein CASSPELTGVGGYTF.